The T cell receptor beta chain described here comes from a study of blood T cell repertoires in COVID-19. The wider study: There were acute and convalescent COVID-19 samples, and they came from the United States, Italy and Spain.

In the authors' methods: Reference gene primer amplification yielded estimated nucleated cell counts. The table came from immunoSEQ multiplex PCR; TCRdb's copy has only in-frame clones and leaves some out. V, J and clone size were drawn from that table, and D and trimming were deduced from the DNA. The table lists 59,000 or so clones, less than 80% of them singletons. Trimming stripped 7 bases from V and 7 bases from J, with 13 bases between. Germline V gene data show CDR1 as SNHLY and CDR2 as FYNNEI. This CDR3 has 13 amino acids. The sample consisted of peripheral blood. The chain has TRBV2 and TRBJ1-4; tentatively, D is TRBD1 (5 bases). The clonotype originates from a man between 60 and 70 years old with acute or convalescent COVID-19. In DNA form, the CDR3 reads TGTGCCAGCACCGGAGGGAGGGGTGAAAAACTGTTTTTT. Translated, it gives CASTGGRGEKLFF.